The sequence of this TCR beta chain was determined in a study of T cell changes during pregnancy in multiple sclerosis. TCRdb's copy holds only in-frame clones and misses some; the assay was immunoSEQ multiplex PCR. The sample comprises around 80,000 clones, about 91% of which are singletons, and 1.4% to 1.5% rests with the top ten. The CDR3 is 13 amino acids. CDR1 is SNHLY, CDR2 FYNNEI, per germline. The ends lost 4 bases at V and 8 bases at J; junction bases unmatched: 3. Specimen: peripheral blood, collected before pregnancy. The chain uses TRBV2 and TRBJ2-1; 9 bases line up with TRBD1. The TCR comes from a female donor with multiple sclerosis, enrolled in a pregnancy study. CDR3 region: CASSADRGYEQFF. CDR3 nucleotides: TGTGCCAGCAGTGCGGACAGGGGATATGAGCAGTTCTTC.